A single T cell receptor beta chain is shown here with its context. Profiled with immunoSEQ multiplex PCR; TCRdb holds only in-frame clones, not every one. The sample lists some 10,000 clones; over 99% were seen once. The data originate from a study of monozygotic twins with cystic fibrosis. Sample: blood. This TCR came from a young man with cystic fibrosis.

DNA for the CDR3: TGTGCCAGCAGGCGAGCGGGGGACTCCTACGAGCAGTACTTC. Translated, it gives CASRRAGDSYEQYF. The chain carries TRBV28 and TRBJ2-7; the match to TRBD2 covers 8 bases. This CDR3 has 14 amino acids. The germline V gene encodes CDR1 MDHEN and CDR2 SYDVKM. J was trimmed by 0 bases and V by 6 bases; bases with no gene match: 4.